These 5 T cell receptor beta chains share one sample of origin, sequenced in a study of shared clonotypes between healthy human individuals. Produced via immunoSEQ multiplex PCR; TCRdb's table is partial and in-frame only. This table has roughly 2 million clones, about 95% appearing once. Selected positively for CCR7 and CD45RO-negative, naive CD8 cells excluded terminally differentiated effector memory CD45RA+ cells. The sample consisted of naive CD8+ T cells sorted from blood. The receptors were gathered from a man aged 18 to 30 in good health.

CDR3 coding DNA: TGTGCCAGCAGTTTATGGTCCCGGACTCCCGATACGCAGTATTTT. This codes for CASSLWSRTPDTQYF. The J gene is TRBJ2-3, the V gene TRBV28, with D possibly TRBD2 on 5 matching bases. Deletions cut 0 bases from V and 6 bases from J, with 13 bases between. The CDR3 extends over 15 amino acids. Germline CDR1 and CDR2: MDHEN and SYDVKM.

The chain recombines TRBV20-1 with TRBJ2-7, with D perhaps TRBD1 (6 bases). CDR1 and CDR2 from the germline V gene are DFQATT and SNEGSKA (reference sequence). This CDR3 is 11 amino acids long. V gave up 8 bases and J gave up 3 bases, with 11 bases separating them. DNA for the CDR3: TGCAGTCATCAACAGGGCTACGAGCAGTACTTC. It specifies CSHQQGYEQYF.

The chain employs TRBV28 and TRBJ1-5, with D maybe TRBD1 (5 bases). With 6 bases removed from V and 3 bases from J, the gap between germline ends came to 12 bases. Germline values: CDR1 MDHEN, CDR2 SYDVKM. CDR3 length: 14 residues. In nucleotides, the CDR3 is TGTGCCAGCAGGCGGGGGAACGACAATCAGCCCCAGCATTTT. This translates into CASRRGNDNQPQHF.

The chain uses TRBV5-8 and TRBJ2-7; no definite D call. The CDR3 spans 15 residues. The germline V gene encodes CDR1 SGHTS and CDR2 YDEGEE. The V end lost 4 bases, the J end lost 2 bases, and 16 bases lay between the germline ends. As DNA, the CDR3 is TGTGCCAGCAGCCCCCGGATTGCGCTCACCTACGAGCAGTACTTC. Its translation: CASSPRIALTYEQYF.

This clone was seen a single time. The gene calls are TRBV2 and TRBJ2-3, with 9 bases aligning to TRBD2. Germline CDR1 SNHLY, CDR2 FYNNEI. The V segment lost 2 bases and the J segment 2 bases; nucleotides outside the gene matches: 8. CDR3 size: 17 residues. Here the CDR3 reads CASSEIISGGITDTQYF. The CDR3 DNA reads as TGTGCCAGCAGTGAAATTATAAGCGGGGGGATCACAGATACGCAGTATTTT.